A single sample is the source of the 30 T cell receptor beta chains below, sequenced in a study of T cells in Graves' hyperthyroidism and ophthalmopathy. What was amplified from RNA transcripts were TCR beta CDR3 regions. The HTBI primer set was used in a first-round RT-PCR of the TCR CDR3. In TCRdb, the multiplex PCR reads were re-called with MiXCR into one record per CDR3 protein. This table holds about 300,000 distinct CDR3 sequences, approximately 26% found once. Sequenced material: blood. The receptors derive from a man aged 40-55 years with Graves' hyperthyroidism that later progressed to Graves' ophthalmopathy.

This clonotype was observed at least ten times. V is TRBV28 and J is TRBJ2-7; D may be TRBD2 (6 bases). The V gene lost 2 bases and the J gene lost 3 bases, with 8 bases spanning the gap. CDR1 is MDHEN, CDR2 SYDVKM, per germline. The CDR3 extends over 13 amino acids. CDR3 bases: TGTGCCAGCAGTTTAGGGACTTACTACGAGCAGTACTTC. Residues: CASSLGTYYEQYF.

This clonotype was seen at least ten times. The CDR3 DNA follows: TGTGCCAGCAGTGAAAATTGGGCGGGAGTTCTCGAGCAGTACTTC. This gives the protein CASSENWAGVLEQYF. The V and J genes are TRBV6-1 and TRBJ2-7, with TRBD2 matching over 7 bases. Germline loops: CDR1 MNHNS, CDR2 SASEGT. The CDR3 covers 15 residues. V lost 2 bases, J lost 6 bases, and 10 bases stayed unmatched.

The chain couples TRBV5-1 to TRBJ1-1; weak D call: TRBD1 (6 bases). Looked up from germline, CDR1 is SGHRS and CDR2 is YFSETQ. V lost 6 bases and J lost 7, with 16 bases in between. The CDR3 is 13 residues long. CDR3 amino acids: CASKGHVGDEAFF. The DNA for the CDR3 is TGCGCCAGCAAGGGACATGTTGGTGATGAAGCTTTCTTT.

This clonotype was seen many times. The chain has TRBV6-1 and TRBJ1-2; tentatively, D is TRBD1 (5 bases). Germline-derived CDR1 and CDR2 are MNHNS and SASEGT. V dropped 3 bases and J dropped 5 bases, with 16 bases sitting between them. The CDR3 is 15 residues long. CDR3 coding DNA: TGTGCCAGCAGTGACGGGACGGATCCCTTTTATGGCTACACCTTC. Translated: CASSDGTDPFYGYTF.

This sequence joins TRBV28 and TRBJ2-7; D not resolved. V lost 3 bases and J lost 9, with 12 bases in between. CDR3 size: 12 residues. Germline V CDR1 and CDR2: MDHEN, SYDVKM. CDR3 in amino acids: CASSFLRPVQYF. CDR3 nucleotide sequence: TGTGCCAGCAGTTTTCTCCGTCCGGTGCAGTACTTC.

This clonotype was counted many times. This chain joins TRBV5-1 and TRBJ1-2; D perhaps matches TRBD1 (5 bases). Per the germline V gene, CDR1 is SGHRS and CDR2 is YFSETQ. There are 13 residues in the CDR3. Trimming took 3 bases from V and 6 from J, leaving 12 bases between them. CDR3 sequence (DNA): TGCGCCAGCAGCTGGGGTGGGACGGATGGCTACACCTTC. Amino acids: CASSWGGTDGYTF.

The genes are TRBV2 and TRBJ2-7; D remains unclear. V was cut by 5 bases and J by 4 bases, with 9 bases left in between. Germline CDR1 SNHLY, CDR2 FYNNEI. The CDR3 consists of 12 residues. The CDR3 protein is CASSNDGYEQYF. The CDR3, as DNA: TGTGCCAGCAGTAATGACGGGTACGAGCAGTACTTC.

This clonotype was seen ten or more times. This sequence joins TRBV20-1 and TRBJ2-5, with D perhaps given as TRBD1 or TRBD2 (5 bases each). Germline V gives CDR1 DFQATT, CDR2 SNEGSKA (reference sequence). The ends were cut back, 6 bases at V and 1 base at J, with 12 bases in the middle. CDR3 length equals 13 residues. The CDR3 DNA reads as TGCAGTGCGAGTCCGGGGCTCCAAGAGACCCAGTACTTC. This gives the protein CSASPGLQETQYF.

This clonotype was seen repeatedly, ten times or more. The chain carries TRBV28 and TRBJ1-1, with D unresolved. Germline CDR1 MDHEN, CDR2 SYDVKM. V was cut by 7 bases and J by 3 bases, with 9 bases left in between. The CDR3 length is 12 residues. The CDR3 sequence: CASTSGYTEAFF. The CDR3 bases are TGTGCCAGCACCTCGGGTTACACTGAAGCTTTCTTT.

Many counts were recorded for this clonotype. J is TRBJ2-7 and V is TRBV28, with unresolved D. Trimming pared 5 bases from V and 2 bases from J, leaving 16 bases between. Looked up from germline, CDR1 is MDHEN and CDR2 is SYDVKM. This CDR3 region has 15 residues. The CDR3 loop reads CASSGITTATYEQYF. The CDR3 region has the DNA TGTGCCAGCAGTGGGATAACGACTGCTACCTACGAGCAGTACTTC.

This chain uses TRBV29-1 with TRBJ2-6; D is ambiguous. This CDR3 comprises 14 residues. Germline loops: CDR1 SQVTM, CDR2 ANQGSEA. Trimming took off 1 base at V and 2 bases at J, with 6 bases between the two ends. The CDR3 loop reads CSVEVSAGANVLTF. The CDR3 region has the DNA TGCAGCGTTGAAGTGAGTGCTGGGGCCAACGTCCTGACTTTC.

This chain joins TRBV28 and TRBJ2-7; 10 nucleotides line up with TRBD1. This CDR3 spans 15 amino acids. J gave up 9 bases and V 4 bases, and 12 bases lay outside the gene matches. Germline V gene data show CDR1 as MDHEN and CDR2 as SYDVKM. CDR3 nucleotides: TGTGCCAGCAGTTACTCGGGACAGGGGTTGTTAGGGCAGTACTTC. Protein: CASSYSGQGLLGQYF.

This clonotype was recorded at least ten times. A single base separates this from a much larger clone, so it may be a read error. In DNA form, the CDR3 reads TGTGCCGGCAGTTCGACAGGAGGATCCTACGAGCAGTACTTC. Residues: CAGSSTGGSYEQYF. The chain combines TRBV6-5 with TRBJ2-7; tentative D call: TRBD1 (6 bases). Germline V gives CDR1 MNHEY, CDR2 SVGAGI. This CDR3 has 14 amino acids.

This clonotype came up many times. The CDR3 DNA follows: TGTGCCAGCAGGTCGAGGACTTTCACCGGGGAGCTGTTTTTT. Translated, it gives CASRSRTFTGELFF. This chain joins TRBV6-1 and TRBJ2-2; D might be TRBD2 (5 bases). With 6 bases removed from V and 4 bases from J, the gap between germline ends came to 12 bases. This CDR3 contains 14 residues. Germline V CDR1 and CDR2: MNHNS, SASEGT.

This clonotype was found many times. CDR3 sequence: CAIIDSHQETQYF. CDR3 bases: TGTGCCATAATTGACAGCCACCAAGAGACCCAGTACTTC. The chain joins TRBV6-5 to TRBJ2-5, with D possibly being TRBD1 (5 bases). The CDR3 extends over 13 amino acids. V was cut by 10 bases and J by 0 bases, with 12 bases left in between. Germline V gene lookup returns CDR1 MNHEY and CDR2 SVGAGI.

This clonotype was observed many times. The chain joins TRBV12-3 or TRBV12-4 to TRBJ1-3; D unclear. This CDR3 spans 14 amino acids. V was pared by 6 bases and J by 1 base, with 10 bases between. The CDR3 is CASSPVNSGNTIYF. CDR3 coding DNA: TGTGCCAGCAGCCCAGTGAATTCTGGAAACACCATATATTTT.

The CDR3 protein is CASSPGQGRDTIYF. CDR3 coding DNA: TGTGCCAGCAGTCCTGGACAGGGTCGGGACACCATATATTTT. This rearrangement joins TRBV12-3 or TRBV12-4 to TRBJ1-3, with 8 bases identical to TRBD1. The ends lost 5 bases at V and 8 bases at J; junction bases unmatched: 8. The CDR3 spans 14 residues.

This clonotype was counted at least ten times. The chain combines TRBV12-3 or TRBV12-4 with TRBJ2-7; TRBD1 agrees at 9 bases. This CDR3 comprises 15 residues. V was pared by 6 bases and J by 6 bases, with 12 bases of the junction left unmatched. CDR3 amino acids: CASSPWTGESAEQYF. The CDR3 DNA follows: TGTGCCAGCAGCCCGTGGACAGGGGAGTCCGCCGAGCAGTACTTC.

This clonotype was detected ten times or more. The chain recombines TRBV11-2 with TRBJ1-5, with D possibly TRBD1 on 6 matching bases. CDR3 length: 16 residues. V shed 10 bases and J shed 0 bases, with 19 bases lying between them. The germline CDR1 and CDR2 sequences are SGHAT and FQNNGV. In nucleotides, the CDR3 is TGTGCCACCGACCCCTTGGACAGTGATAGCAATCAGCCCCAGCATTTT. Protein: CATDPLDSDSNQPQHF.

This clonotype was seen a few times. V is TRBV3-1 and J is TRBJ2-7; 10 bases fit TRBD1. Looked up from germline, CDR1 is LGHDT and CDR2 is YNNKEL (reference sequence). This CDR3 has 16 amino acids. Unmatched junction bases numbered 4, after V lost 1 base and J lost 1 base. For the CDR3, the DNA is TGTGCCAGCAGCCAAGCCCGGACAGGGGGGTCCTACGAGCAGTACTTC. Encoded protein: CASSQARTGGSYEQYF.

V and J are TRBV9 and TRBJ1-6; perhaps TRBD1 as D (5 bases). This CDR3 region has 13 residues. With 3 bases removed from V and 9 bases from J, the gap between germline ends came to 10 bases. Germline values: CDR1 SGDLS, CDR2 YYNGEE. The CDR3 is CASSASGTSPLHF. CDR3 DNA: TGTGCCAGCAGCGCTTCAGGGACTTCACCCCTCCACTTT.

In its sample, this clonotype was seen many times. V gene TRBV5-5 combines with J gene TRBJ1-1; 9 bases agree with TRBD1. The CDR3 is 16 amino acids. Looked up from germline, CDR1 is SGHKS and CDR2 is YYEKEE (reference sequence). Losses at the gene ends were 2 bases for V and 2 bases for J; bases not matched to a gene: 7. DNA for the CDR3: TGTGCCAGCAGCTTTGGACCGGGACAGGGAAACACTGAAGCTTTCTTT. Its protein is CASSFGPGQGNTEAFF.

This clonotype was counted once. The rearrangement joins TRBV28 to TRBJ1-3, with no clear D. Germline V gene data show CDR1 as MDHEN and CDR2 as SYDVKM. V lost 5 bases and J 7 bases, leaving 6 bases between the germline ends. CDR3 length equals 11 residues. The CDR3 sequence is CASSDGNTIYF. In nucleotides, the CDR3 is TGTGCCAGCAGTGACGGCAACACCATATATTTT.

This sequence joins TRBV7-2 and TRBJ2-7, with D hard to call. Germline CDR1 SGHTA, CDR2 FQGNSA. V was cut by 5 bases and J by 4 bases, with 15 bases left in between. The CDR3 is 14 amino acids. Written as DNA, the CDR3 is TGTGCCAGCAGCCCCATCGAGCCTACTTACGAGCAGTACTTC. Its translation is CASSPIEPTYEQYF. Full variable domain (rest looked up from reference TRBV7-2 and TRBJ2-7): GAGVSQSPSNKVTEKGKDVELRCDPISGHTALYWYRQSLGQGLEFLIYFQGNSAPDKSGLPSDRFSAERTGGSVSTLTIQRTQQEDSAVYLCASSPIEPTYEQYFGPGTRLTVT.

This clonotype was counted between two and nine times. The chain recombines TRBV2 with TRBJ1-1; D is unclear. Germline V gene lookup returns CDR1 SNHLY and CDR2 FYNNEI. This CDR3 has 13 residues. V lost 2 bases, J lost 1 base, and 5 bases lay in between. The CDR3 DNA follows: TGTGCCAGCAGTGAAACAAGGAACACTGAAGCTTTCTTT. This sequence encodes CASSETRNTEAFF. Supplemented by reference TRBV2 and TRBJ1-1, the full variable domain reads EPEVTQTPSHQVTQMGQEVILRCVPISNHLYFYWYRQILGQKVEFLVSFYNNEISEKSEIFDDQFSVERPDGSNFTLKIRSTKLEDSAMYFCASSETRNTEAFFGQGTRLTVV.

The gene calls are TRBV14 and TRBJ1-1; weak D call: TRBD1 (6 bases). Germline CDR1 reads SGHDN; CDR2 reads FVKESK. V lost 6 bases to trimming and J lost 5 bases, with 16 bases between them. The CDR3 has 14 amino acids. CDR3 nucleotide sequence: TGTGCCAGCAGTCAAATCCGACAGGCTACTGAAGCTTTCTTT. Encoded protein: CASSQIRQATEAFF. The variable domain in full, with the rest retrieved from reference TRBV14 and TRBJ1-1, is EAGVTQFPSHSVIEKGQTVTLRCDPISGHDNLYWYRRVMGKEIKFLLHFVKESKQDESGMPNNRFLAERTGGTYSTLKVQPAELEDSGVYFCASSQIRQATEAFFGQGTRLTVV.

The sample holds many counts of this clonotype. The gene calls are TRBV4-1 and TRBJ1-1, with D uncertain. The germline V gene encodes CDR1 MGHRA and CDR2 YSYEKL. Trimming removed 4 bases at V and 0 bases at J, with 12 bases between. This CDR3 is built from 15 residues. CDR3 amino acids: CASSPDAGLNTEAFF. In nucleotides, the CDR3 is TGCGCCAGCAGCCCGGACGCGGGTTTGAACACTGAAGCTTTCTTT.

Ten or more counts support this clonotype. The chain couples TRBV20-1 to TRBJ2-7; a possible D gene is TRBD1 (5 bases). Germline values: CDR1 DFQATT, CDR2 SNEGSKA (reference sequence). There are 14 residues in the CDR3. V was clipped by 1 base and J by 3 bases, with 13 bases between them. DNA of the CDR3: TGCAGTGCTAGAGGGGGCAGGATTCTCTACGAGCAGTACTTC. Encoded protein: CSARGGRILYEQYF.

This clonotype was seen many times. The gene calls are TRBV24-1 and TRBJ2-2; D might be TRBD1 (7 bases). This CDR3 region has 18 residues. V was cut by 4 bases and J by 3 bases, with 20 bases left in between. Looked up from germline, CDR1 is KGHDR and CDR2 is SFDVKD. The CDR3 here is CATSDPFQGGSYTGELFF. In DNA, the CDR3 is TGTGCCACCAGTGACCCTTTCCAGGGGGGTTCTTACACCGGGGAGCTGTTTTTT.

This clonotype has a count of ten or more. The rearrangement links TRBV30 to TRBJ1-2; TRBD1 matches 7 bases. The junction had 4 bases not matched to a gene; V was cut back by 3 bases and J by 3 bases. CDR1 GTSNPN and CDR2 SVGIG come from the germline V gene (reference sequence). There are 13 residues in the CDR3. The CDR3 DNA sequence: TGTGCCTGGAGCCCCAGGGGGTACTATGGCTACACCTTC. It encodes CAWSPRGYYGYTF.